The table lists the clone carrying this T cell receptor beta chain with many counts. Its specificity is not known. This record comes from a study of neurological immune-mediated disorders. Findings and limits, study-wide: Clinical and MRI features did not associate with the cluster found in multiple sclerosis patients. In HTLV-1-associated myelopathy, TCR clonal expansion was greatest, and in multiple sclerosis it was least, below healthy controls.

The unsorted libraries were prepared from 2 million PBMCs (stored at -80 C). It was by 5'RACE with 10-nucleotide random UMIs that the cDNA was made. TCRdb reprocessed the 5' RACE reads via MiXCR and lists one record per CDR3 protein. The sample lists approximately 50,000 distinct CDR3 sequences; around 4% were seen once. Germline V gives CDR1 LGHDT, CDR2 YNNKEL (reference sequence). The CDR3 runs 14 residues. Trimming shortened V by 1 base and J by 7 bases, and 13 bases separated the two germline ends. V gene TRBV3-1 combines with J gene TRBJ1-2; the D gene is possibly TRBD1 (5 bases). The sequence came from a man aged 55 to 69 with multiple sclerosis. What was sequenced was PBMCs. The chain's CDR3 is CASSQAGGESGYTF. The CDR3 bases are TGTGCCAGCAGCCAAGCTGGAGGGGAGTCTGGCTACACCTTC.